These 14 T cell receptor beta chains were sequenced from one sample in a study of spatial heterogeneity in lung cancer. Using its own MiXCR run on the 5' RACE reads, TCRdb lists one record per CDR3 protein. The sample shows 80,000 to 95,000 distinct CDR3 sequences, approximately 8.5% of them seen only once. Time point defined: sample taken at primary tumor resection. In each case, whole RNA from tumor, nontumor lung or frozen PBMC was sequenced unsorted. The sequencing used PBMCs, collected at surgery. These receptors all come from a male donor with early-stage non-small cell lung cancer.

This clonotype was seen ten or more times. This sequence joins TRBV6-6 and TRBJ2-3; D possibly uses TRBD1 or TRBD2 (5 bases each). Between the trimmed V and J ends, which lost 11 bases and 6 bases, there was a span of 9 bases. Germline V gene lookup returns CDR1 MNHNY and CDR2 SVGAGI (reference sequence). The CDR3 extends over 10 amino acids. The CDR3 loop reads CAGGRDTQYF. The CDR3, as DNA: TGTGCCGGGGGAAGGGATACGCAGTATTTT.

The V gene is TRBV2, the J gene TRBJ1-5; D is unclear. The CDR3 extends over 14 amino acids. V was clipped by 4 bases and J by 3 bases, with 10 bases between them. The germline CDR1 and CDR2 sequences are SNHLY and FYNNEI. DNA of the CDR3: TGTGCCAGCAGTGCACGGACGCTCAATCAGCCCCAGCATTTT. Translating it yields CASSARTLNQPQHF.

This sequence joins TRBV6-2 or TRBV6-3 and TRBJ1-5; D may be TRBD1 (6 bases). Germline lookup yields CDR1 MNHEY and CDR2 SVGEGT. CDR3 length: 14 amino acids. Trimming left V 6 bases short and J 12 bases short, with 21 bases between. CDR3 DNA sequence: TGTGCCAGCAGACCCTTATTGGTGGACAGACACCAGCATTTT. Its protein is CASRPLLVDRHQHF.

The chain employs TRBV28 and TRBJ2-7; D is unclear. Germline assignment: CDR1 MDHEN and CDR2 SYDVKM. The CDR3 contains 13 residues. V lost 6 bases, J lost 0 bases, and 9 bases lay in between. The CDR3 protein is CASSSSSSYEQYF. The CDR3 DNA reads TGTGCCAGCAGCTCGTCAAGCTCCTACGAGCAGTACTTC.

The table lists this clonotype with a few counts. The gene calls are TRBV7-9 and TRBJ2-3; a weak D match, TRBD1 (6 bases). The CDR3 sequence is 14 residues long. The V gene lost 5 bases and the J gene lost 7 bases, with 16 bases spanning the gap. Germline V gene data show CDR1 as SEHNR and CDR2 as FQNEAQ (reference sequence). The CDR3 DNA sequence: TGTGCCAGCAGCCTCCCAGCAGGGGAGTATACGCAGTATTTT. It is translated as CASSLPAGEYTQYF.

In its sample, this clonotype was seen many times. V is TRBV5-1 and J is TRBJ2-1; D possibly matches TRBD1 or TRBD2 (5 bases each). The germline gives CDR1 SGHRS, CDR2 YFSETQ. The V end lost 3 bases, the J end lost 11 bases, and 15 bases lay between the germline ends. This CDR3 is built from 13 residues. Written as DNA, the CDR3 is TGCGCCAGCAGCTCCTTTTCCGGGACCAAGCAGTTCTTC. As protein: CASSSFSGTKQFF.

This clonotype has more than one count but fewer than ten. The J gene is TRBJ2-1, the V gene TRBV5-1; 9 bases map to TRBD2. This CDR3 contains 14 residues. In germline, CDR1 is SGHRS, CDR2 YFSETQ. The V and J ends lost 7 bases and 4 bases, in that order; junction bases with no gene match: 6. The CDR3 DNA reads TGCGCCAGCCGCCGACTAGCGGCATACAATGAGCAGTTCTTC. It specifies CASRRLAAYNEQFF.

This clonotype was observed a handful of times. The rearrangement joins TRBV4-2 to TRBJ2-7, with D hard to call. The CDR3 contains 16 residues. CDR1 and CDR2 (germline): LGHNA, YNFKEQ. V was shortened by 3 bases and J by 2 bases, with 17 bases between the two germline ends. The CDR3: CASSQTGGGTTYEQYF. CDR3 sequence (DNA): TGTGCCAGCAGCCAGACGGGTGGCGGAACAACCTACGAGCAGTACTTC.

This clonotype was observed a handful of times. This chain links TRBV7-9 with TRBJ1-1; 9 bases are shared with TRBD1. V gave up 5 bases and J gave up 10 bases; unmatched junction bases: 8. The CDR3 is 13 amino acids. CDR1 SEHNR and CDR2 FQNEAQ come from the germline V gene (reference sequence). The CDR3 reads CASSVRDRAAAFF. DNA of the CDR3: TGTGCCAGCAGCGTCCGGGACAGGGCCGCAGCTTTCTTT.

This rearrangement joins TRBV5-1 to TRBJ2-1; TRBD1 matches at 9 bases. Germline assignment: CDR1 SGHRS and CDR2 YFSETQ. V gave up 4 bases and J gave up 8 bases; unmatched junction bases: 10. The CDR3 sequence is 15 residues long. This chain's CDR3 is CASSPLPGQGYEQFF. CDR3 DNA: TGCGCCAGCAGCCCCTTACCGGGACAGGGTTATGAGCAGTTCTTC.

This clonotype appeared a few times. The chain recombines TRBV7-9 with TRBJ1-6; TRBD1 aligns across 7 bases. Germline trimming cut 6 bases from V and 7 bases from J; bases unmatched to any gene: 6. Per the germline V gene, CDR1 is SEHNR and CDR2 is FQNEAQ (reference sequence). This CDR3 has 14 residues. This chain's CDR3 is CASRTGTENSPLHF. The CDR3, as DNA: TGTGCCAGCAGGACGGGGACAGAGAATTCACCCCTCCACTTT. Supplemented by reference TRBV7-9 and TRBJ1-6, the full variable domain reads DTGVSQNPRHKITKRGQNVTFRCDPISEHNRLYWYRQTLGQGPEFLTYFQNEAQLEKSRLLSDRFSAERPKGSFSTLEIQRTEQGDSAMYLCASRTGTENSPLHFGNGTRLTVT.

This clonotype has a count of ten or more. The chain carries TRBV11-1 and TRBJ2-5, with D perhaps matching TRBD1 (6 bases). The CDR3 is made up of 13 amino acids. Per germline, CDR1 SGHAT and CDR2 FQDESV (reference sequence). V was trimmed by 5 bases and J by 1 base, leaving 8 bases between them. CDR3 sequence reads: CASSGGAQETQYF. The CDR3 DNA follows: TGTGCCAGCAGCGGGGGCGCCCAAGAGACCCAGTACTTC.

This clonotype was seen repeatedly, ten times or more. This chain connects TRBV20-1 to TRBJ2-5; D possibly corresponds to TRBD2 (6 bases). V was cut by 2 bases and J by 4 bases, with 14 bases left in between. This CDR3 contains 14 residues. Germline CDR1 DFQATT, CDR2 SNEGSKA (reference sequence). The CDR3: CSARPPGVGETQYF. CDR3 nucleotide sequence: TGCAGTGCTAGACCTCCGGGAGTGGGAGAGACCCAGTACTTC.

This clonotype was counted only a few times. The rearrangement joins TRBV21-1 to TRBJ2-4; TRBD1, the table's D call, was not compared with the DNA. TRBV21-1 is described as a pseudogene. The CDR3 spans 14 residues. CDR3 region: CASSKGAQGIIQYF. For the CDR3, the DNA is TGTGCCAGCAGCAAAGGGGCGCAGGGGATCATTCAGTACTTC.